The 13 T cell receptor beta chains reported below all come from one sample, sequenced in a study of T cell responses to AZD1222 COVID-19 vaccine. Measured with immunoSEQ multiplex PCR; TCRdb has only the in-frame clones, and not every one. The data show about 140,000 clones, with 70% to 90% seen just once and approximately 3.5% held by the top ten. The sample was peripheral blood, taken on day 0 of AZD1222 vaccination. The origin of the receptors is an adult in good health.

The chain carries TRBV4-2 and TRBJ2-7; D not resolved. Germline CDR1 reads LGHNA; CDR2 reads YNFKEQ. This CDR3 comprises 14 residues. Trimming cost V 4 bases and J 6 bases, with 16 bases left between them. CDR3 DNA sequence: TGTGCCAGCAGCCCTATAAATATGATGGGCGAGCAGTACTTC. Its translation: CASSPINMMGEQYF.

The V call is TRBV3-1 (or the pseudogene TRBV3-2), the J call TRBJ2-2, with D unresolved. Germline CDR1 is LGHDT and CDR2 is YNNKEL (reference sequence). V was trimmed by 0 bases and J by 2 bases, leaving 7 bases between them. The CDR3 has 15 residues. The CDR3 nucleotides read TGTGCCAGCAGCCAAGAACAACCCAACACCGGGGAGCTGTTTTTT. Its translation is CASSQEQPNTGELFF.

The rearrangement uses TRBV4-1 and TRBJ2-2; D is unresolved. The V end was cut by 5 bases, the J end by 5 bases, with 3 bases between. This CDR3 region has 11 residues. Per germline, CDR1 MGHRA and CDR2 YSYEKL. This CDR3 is CASSATGELFF. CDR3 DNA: TGCGCCAGCAGCGCTACCGGGGAGCTGTTTTTT.

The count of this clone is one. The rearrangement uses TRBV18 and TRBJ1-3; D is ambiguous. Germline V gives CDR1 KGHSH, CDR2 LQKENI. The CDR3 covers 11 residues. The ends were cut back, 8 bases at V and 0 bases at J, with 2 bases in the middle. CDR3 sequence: CASLSGNTIYF. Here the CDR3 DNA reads TGTGCCAGCCTCTCTGGAAACACCATATATTTT. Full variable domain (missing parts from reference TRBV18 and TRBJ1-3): NAGVMQNPRHLVRRRGQEARLRCSPMKGHSHVYWYRQLPEEGLKFMVYLQKENIIDESGMPKERFSAEFPKEGPSILRIQQVVRGDSAAYFCASLSGNTIYFGEGSWLTVV.

This CDR3 is CASLHVGGCPYNEQFF. For the CDR3, the DNA is TGTGCCAGCTTACATGTCGGGGGATGCCCCTACAATGAGCAGTTCTTC. V usage is TRBV3-1 (or the pseudogene TRBV3-2) and J usage is TRBJ2-1; a possible D gene is TRBD2 (6 bases). Trimming cost V 8 bases and J 2 bases, with 19 bases left between them. There are 16 residues in the CDR3. The germline CDR1 and CDR2 sequences are LGHDT and YNNKEL (reference sequence).

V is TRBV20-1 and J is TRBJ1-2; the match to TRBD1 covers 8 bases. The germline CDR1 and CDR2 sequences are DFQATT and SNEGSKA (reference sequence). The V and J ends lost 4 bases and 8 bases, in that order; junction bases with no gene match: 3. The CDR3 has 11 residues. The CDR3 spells CSAKQGEGYTF. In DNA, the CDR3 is TGCAGTGCTAAACAGGGGGAGGGCTACACCTTC.

CDR3: CASSLRELANTGELFF. CDR3 DNA sequence: TGTGCCAGCAGCTTACGGGAGCTAGCGAACACCGGGGAGCTGTTTTTT. The J gene is TRBJ2-2, the V gene TRBV7-2; the D gene is possibly TRBD2 (6 bases). Trimming shortened V by 2 bases and J by 0 bases, and 10 bases separated the two germline ends. CDR1 and CDR2 (germline): SGHTA, FQGNSA. The CDR3 covers 16 residues.

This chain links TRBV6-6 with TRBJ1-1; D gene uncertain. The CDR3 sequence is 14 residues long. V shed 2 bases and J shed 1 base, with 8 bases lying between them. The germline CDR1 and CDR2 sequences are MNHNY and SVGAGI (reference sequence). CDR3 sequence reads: CASSYREANTEAFF. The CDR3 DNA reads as TGTGCCAGCAGTTACCGGGAGGCGAACACTGAAGCTTTCTTT.

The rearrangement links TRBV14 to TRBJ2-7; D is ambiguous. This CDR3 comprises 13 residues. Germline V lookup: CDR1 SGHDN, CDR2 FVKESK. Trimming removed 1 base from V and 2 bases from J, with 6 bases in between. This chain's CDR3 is CASSQGSTYEQYF. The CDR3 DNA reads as TGTGCCAGCAGCCAAGGATCCACCTACGAGCAGTACTTC.

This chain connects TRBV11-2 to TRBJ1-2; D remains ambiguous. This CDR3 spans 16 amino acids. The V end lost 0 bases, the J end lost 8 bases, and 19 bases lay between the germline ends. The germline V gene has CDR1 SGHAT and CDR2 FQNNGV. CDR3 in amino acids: CASSLDNIGFVGGYTF. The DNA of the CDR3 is TGTGCCAGCAGCTTAGATAATATCGGCTTTGTAGGGGGCTACACCTTC.

The CDR3 DNA follows: TGTGCCAGCAGCGCGAAGATGCGTACTGAAGCTTTCTTT. Translating gives CASSAKMRTEAFF. V is TRBV7-9 and J is TRBJ1-1; D is uncertain. CDR1 is SEHNR and CDR2 is FQNEAQ in the germline V gene (reference sequence). The CDR3 is 13 amino acids. V shed 5 bases and J shed 5 bases, with 12 bases lying between them. Drawing the rest from reference TRBV7-9 and TRBJ1-1, the complete variable domain is DTGVSQNPRHKITKRGQNVTFRCDPISEHNRLYWYRQTLGQGPEFLTYFQNEAQLEKSRLLSDRFSAERPKGSFSTLEIQRTEQGDSAMYLCASSAKMRTEAFFGQGTRLTVV.

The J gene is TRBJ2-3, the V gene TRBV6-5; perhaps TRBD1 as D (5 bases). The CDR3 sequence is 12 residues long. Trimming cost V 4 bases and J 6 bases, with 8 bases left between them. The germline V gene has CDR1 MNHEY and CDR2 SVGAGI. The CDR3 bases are TGTGCCAGCAGTTCCCCAGGGGATACGCAGTATTTT. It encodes CASSSPGDTQYF.

CDR3 region: CASSPGASDNEQFF. CDR3 DNA: TGTGCCAGCAGTCCCGGGGCTAGCGACAATGAGCAGTTCTTC. The chain carries TRBV27 and TRBJ2-1, with D possibly matching TRBD2 (6 bases). This CDR3 spans 14 amino acids. Germline lookup yields CDR1 MNHEY and CDR2 SMNVEV (reference sequence). V gave up 5 bases and J gave up 5 bases, with 13 bases separating them.